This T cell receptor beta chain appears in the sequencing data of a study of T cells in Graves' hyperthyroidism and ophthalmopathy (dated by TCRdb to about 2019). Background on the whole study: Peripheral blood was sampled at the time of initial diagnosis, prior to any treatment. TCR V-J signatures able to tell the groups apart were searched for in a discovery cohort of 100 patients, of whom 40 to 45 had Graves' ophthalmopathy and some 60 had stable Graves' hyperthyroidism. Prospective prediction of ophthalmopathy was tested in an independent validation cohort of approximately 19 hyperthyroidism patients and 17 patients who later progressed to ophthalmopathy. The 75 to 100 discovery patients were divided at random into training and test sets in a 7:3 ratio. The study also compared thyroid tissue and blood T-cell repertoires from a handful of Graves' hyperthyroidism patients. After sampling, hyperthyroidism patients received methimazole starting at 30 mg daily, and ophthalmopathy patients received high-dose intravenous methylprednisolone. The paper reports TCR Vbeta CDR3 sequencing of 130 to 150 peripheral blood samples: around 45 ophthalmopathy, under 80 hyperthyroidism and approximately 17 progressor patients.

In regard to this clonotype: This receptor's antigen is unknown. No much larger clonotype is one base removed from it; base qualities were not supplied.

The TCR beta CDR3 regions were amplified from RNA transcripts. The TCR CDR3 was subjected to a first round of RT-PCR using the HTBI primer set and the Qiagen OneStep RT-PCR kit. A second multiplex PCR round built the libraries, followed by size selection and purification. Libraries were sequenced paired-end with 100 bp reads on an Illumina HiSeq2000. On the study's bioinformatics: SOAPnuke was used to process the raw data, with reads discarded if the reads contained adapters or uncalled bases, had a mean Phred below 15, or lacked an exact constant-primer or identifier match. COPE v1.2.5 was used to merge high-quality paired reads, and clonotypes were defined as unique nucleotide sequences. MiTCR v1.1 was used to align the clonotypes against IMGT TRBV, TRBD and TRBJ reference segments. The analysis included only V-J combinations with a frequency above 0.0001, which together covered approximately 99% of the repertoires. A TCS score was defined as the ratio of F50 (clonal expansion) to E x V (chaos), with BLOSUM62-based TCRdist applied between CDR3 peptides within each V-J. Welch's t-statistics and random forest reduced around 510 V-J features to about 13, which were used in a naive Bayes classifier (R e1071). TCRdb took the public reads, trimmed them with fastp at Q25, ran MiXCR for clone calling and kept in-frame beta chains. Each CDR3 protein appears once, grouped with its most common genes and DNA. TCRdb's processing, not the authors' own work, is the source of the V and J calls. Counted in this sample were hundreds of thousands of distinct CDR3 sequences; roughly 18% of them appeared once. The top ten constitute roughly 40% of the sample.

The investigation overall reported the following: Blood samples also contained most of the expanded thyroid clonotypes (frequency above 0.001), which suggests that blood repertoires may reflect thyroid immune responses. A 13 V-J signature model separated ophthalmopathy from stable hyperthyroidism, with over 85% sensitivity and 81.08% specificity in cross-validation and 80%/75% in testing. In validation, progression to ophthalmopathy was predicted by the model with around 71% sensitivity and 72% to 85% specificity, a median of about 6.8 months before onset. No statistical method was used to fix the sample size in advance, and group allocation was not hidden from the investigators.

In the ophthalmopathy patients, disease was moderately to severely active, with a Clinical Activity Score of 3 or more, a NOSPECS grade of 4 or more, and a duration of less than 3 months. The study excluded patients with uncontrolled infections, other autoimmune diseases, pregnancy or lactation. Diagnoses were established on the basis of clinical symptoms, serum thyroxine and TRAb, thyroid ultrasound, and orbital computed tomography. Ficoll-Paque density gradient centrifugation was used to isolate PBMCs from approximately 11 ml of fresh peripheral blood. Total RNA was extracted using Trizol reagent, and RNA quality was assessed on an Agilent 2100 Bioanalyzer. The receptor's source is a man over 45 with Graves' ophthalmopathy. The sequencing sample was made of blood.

The sequenced DNA: TGTGCCTGGAAAGAAGAGACCCAGTACTTC. This gives the protein CAWKEETQYF. This chain is built from TRBV30 and TRBJ2-5; no confident D gene assignment can be made. Taken from the germline V gene (reference sequence), the CDR1 and CDR2 loops are GTSNPN and SVGIG. Spanning cysteine to phenylalanine, the CDR3 consists of 10 amino acids. Only CDR3 DNA is held: 30 bases, read in frame from base 1. At the junction V is shortened by 4 bases and J by 3 bases, with 3 bases in between.